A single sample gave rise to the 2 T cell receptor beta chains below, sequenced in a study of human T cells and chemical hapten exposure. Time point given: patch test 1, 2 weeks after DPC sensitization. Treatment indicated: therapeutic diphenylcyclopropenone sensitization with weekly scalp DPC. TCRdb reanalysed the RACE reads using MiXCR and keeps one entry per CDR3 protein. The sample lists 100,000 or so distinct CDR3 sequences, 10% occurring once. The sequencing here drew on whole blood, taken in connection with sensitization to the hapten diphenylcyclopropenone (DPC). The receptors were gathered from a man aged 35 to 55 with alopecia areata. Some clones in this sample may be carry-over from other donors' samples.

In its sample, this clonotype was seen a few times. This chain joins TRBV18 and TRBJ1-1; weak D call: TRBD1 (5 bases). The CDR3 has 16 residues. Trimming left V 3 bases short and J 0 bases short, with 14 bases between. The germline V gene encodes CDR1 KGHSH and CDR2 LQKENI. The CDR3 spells CASSPPGPLVNTEAFF. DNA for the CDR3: TGTGCCAGCTCACCTCCGGGACCCCTCGTGAACACTGAAGCTTTCTTT.

The CDR3 loop reads CASSLDSNEQFF. In DNA, the CDR3 is TGTGCCAGCAGCCTGGACTCAAATGAGCAGTTCTTC. This chain connects TRBV12-3 or TRBV12-4 to TRBJ2-1; maybe TRBD2 (5 bases). There are 12 residues in the CDR3. The germline V and J ends were trimmed by 6 bases and 7 bases, with 10 bases remaining between them.